This T cell receptor beta chain was captured by sequencing in a study of identical twins. This clonotype occurred a few times. TCRdb analysed the 5' RACE reads with MiXCR anew, one entry per CDR3 protein. The sample records about 520,000 distinct CDR3 sequences, 20% to 25% being singletons. In addition, the sample was reused for a study of T cells expressing NK-cell markers. That source notes: Sorted CD3+CD56-NKG2C+, CD3+CD56+NKG2C+ and CD3+CD56+NKG2C- T cells supplied the TCR beta repertoires. In about 6 donors, dominant CD3+CD56+NKG2C+ clones formed about 1.0-7.5% of CD8+ cells. Similarly, these clonotypes led the CD3+CD56-NKG2C+ fraction as well in a few donors. Whether the expanded NKG2C+ T cell clones recognized HCMV remained unclear.

The source of this sequence is a young woman in good health. The sequenced sample consisted of CD4+ T cells sorted from blood.

DNA of the CDR3: TGTGCCACCAGCAGAGTGGGGTTGAGGGTCTACTCCTACAATGAGCAGTTCTTC. Translation: CATSRVGLRVYSYNEQFF. The chain joins TRBV15 to TRBJ2-1, with D possibly being TRBD2 (5 bases). This CDR3 contains 18 residues. V lost 1 base to trimming and J lost 0 bases, with 16 bases between them. Germline V gives CDR1 LNHNV, CDR2 YYDKDF (reference sequence). The variable domain in full, with the rest retrieved from reference TRBV15 and TRBJ2-1, is DAMVIQNPRYQVTQFGKPVTLSCSQTLNHNVMYWYQQKSSQAPKLLFHYYDKDFNNEADTPDNFQSRRPNTSFCFLDIRSPGLGDTAMYLCATSRVGLRVYSYNEQFFGPGTRLTVL.